This TCR beta chain is from a study of T cell repertoires in cytomegalovirus infection. TCRdb independently ran MiXCR on the reads; one entry per CDR3 protein. The sample yields about 480,000 distinct CDR3 sequences, around a third seen once. Ten or more counts support this clonotype. Antigen specificity is unknown. The receptor was isolated from a human donor in good health (CMV status not recorded). Some clones in this sample may be carry-over from other donors' samples. Specimen: cultured PBMCs, collected from culture after CMV antigen stimulation.

The CDR3 reads CASSLSGRYTGELFF. The CDR3 DNA reads as TGTGCCAGCAGCCTTAGCGGGAGGTACACCGGGGAGCTGTTTTTT. The chain joins TRBV7-2 to TRBJ2-2; 10 bases are shared with TRBD2. The V and J ends lost 5 bases and 3 bases, in that order; junction bases with no gene match: 3. Per germline, CDR1 SGHTA and CDR2 FQGNSA. CDR3 length equals 15 residues.